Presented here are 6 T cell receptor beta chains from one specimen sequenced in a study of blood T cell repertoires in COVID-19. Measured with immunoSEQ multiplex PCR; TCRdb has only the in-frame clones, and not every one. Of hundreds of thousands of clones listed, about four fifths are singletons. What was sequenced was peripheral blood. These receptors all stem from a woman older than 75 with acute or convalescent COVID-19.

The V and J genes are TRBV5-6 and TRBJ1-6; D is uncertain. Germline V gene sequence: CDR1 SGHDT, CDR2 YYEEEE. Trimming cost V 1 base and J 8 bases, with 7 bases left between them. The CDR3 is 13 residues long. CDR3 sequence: CASSLSRDSPLHF. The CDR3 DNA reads TGTGCCAGCAGCTTGTCCCGCGATTCACCCCTCCACTTT.

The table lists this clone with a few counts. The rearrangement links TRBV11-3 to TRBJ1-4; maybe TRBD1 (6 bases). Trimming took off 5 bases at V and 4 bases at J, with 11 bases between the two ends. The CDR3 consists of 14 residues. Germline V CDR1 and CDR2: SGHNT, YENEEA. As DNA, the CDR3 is TGTGCCAGCAGCAGGGGGACCGGTAATGAAAAACTGTTTTTT. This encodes CASSRGTGNEKLFF. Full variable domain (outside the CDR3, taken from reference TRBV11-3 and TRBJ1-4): EAGVVQSPRYKIIEKKQPVAFWCNPISGHNTLYWYLQNLGQGPELLIRYENEEAVDDSQLPKDRFSAERLKGVDSTLKIQPAELGDSAVYLCASSRGTGNEKLFFGSGTQLSVL.

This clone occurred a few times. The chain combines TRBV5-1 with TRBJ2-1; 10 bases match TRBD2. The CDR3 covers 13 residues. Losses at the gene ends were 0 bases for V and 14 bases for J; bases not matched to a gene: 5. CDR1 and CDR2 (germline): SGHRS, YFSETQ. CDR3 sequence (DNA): TGCGCCAGCAGCTTGGAGCTAGCGGGAGATGAGTTCTTC. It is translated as CASSLELAGDEFF.

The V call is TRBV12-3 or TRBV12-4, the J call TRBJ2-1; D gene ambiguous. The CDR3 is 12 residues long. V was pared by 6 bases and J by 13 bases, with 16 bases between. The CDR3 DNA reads TGTGCCAGCAGACCCGAGGAGCCGAAACAGTTCTTC. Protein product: CASRPEEPKQFF.

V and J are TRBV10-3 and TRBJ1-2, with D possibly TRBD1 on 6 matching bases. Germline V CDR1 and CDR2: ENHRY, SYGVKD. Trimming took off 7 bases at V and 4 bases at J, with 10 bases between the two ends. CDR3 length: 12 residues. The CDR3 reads CAINRESYGYTF. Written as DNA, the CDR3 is TGTGCCATCAACAGGGAATCCTATGGCTACACCTTC.

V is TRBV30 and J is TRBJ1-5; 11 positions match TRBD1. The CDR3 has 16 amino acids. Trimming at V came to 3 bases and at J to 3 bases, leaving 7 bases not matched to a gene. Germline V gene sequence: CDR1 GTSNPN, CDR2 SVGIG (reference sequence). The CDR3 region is CAWRGQGGLYNQPQHF. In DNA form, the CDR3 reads TGTGCCTGGAGGGGACAGGGGGGCCTATACAATCAGCCCCAGCATTTT.